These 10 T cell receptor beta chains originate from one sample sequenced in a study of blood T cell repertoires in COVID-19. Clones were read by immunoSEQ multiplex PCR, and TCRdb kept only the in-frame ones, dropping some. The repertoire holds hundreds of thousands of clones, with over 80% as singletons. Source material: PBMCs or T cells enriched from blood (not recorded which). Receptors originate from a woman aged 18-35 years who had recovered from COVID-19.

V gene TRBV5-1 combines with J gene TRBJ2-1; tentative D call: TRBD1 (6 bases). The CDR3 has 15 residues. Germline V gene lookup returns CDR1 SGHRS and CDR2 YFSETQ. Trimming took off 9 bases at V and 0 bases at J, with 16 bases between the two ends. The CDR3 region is CATTGTPNSYNEQFF. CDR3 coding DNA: TGCGCCACCACTGGGACACCCAACTCCTACAATGAGCAGTTCTTC.

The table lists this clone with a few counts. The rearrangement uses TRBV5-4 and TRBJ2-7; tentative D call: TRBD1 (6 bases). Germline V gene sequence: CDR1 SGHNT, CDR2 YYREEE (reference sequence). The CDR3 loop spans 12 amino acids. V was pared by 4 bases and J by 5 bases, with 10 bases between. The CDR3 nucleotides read TGTGCCAGCAGCACCACAGGGAACGAGCAGTACTTC. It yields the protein CASSTTGNEQYF.

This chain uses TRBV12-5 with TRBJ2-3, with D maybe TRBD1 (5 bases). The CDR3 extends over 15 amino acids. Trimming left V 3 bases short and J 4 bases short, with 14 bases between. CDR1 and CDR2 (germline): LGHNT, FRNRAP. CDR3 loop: CASGFGETQADTQYF. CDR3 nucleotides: TGTGCTAGTGGTTTCGGAGAAACACAGGCAGATACGCAGTATTTT. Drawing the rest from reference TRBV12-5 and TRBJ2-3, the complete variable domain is DARVTQTPRHKVTEMGQEVTMRCQPILGHNTVFWYRQTMMQGLELLAYFRNRAPLDDSGMPKDRFSAEMPDATLATLKIQPSEPRDSAVYFCASGFGETQADTQYFGPGTRLTVL.

The CDR3 sequence is CASTGQEYGYTF. DNA for the CDR3: TGTGCCAGCACGGGACAGGAATATGGCTACACCTTC. V gene TRBV28 combines with J gene TRBJ1-2; 8 bases match TRBD1. J lost 5 bases, V lost 7 bases, and 3 bases had no gene match. The CDR3 is made up of 12 amino acids. Germline V CDR1 and CDR2: MDHEN, SYDVKM.

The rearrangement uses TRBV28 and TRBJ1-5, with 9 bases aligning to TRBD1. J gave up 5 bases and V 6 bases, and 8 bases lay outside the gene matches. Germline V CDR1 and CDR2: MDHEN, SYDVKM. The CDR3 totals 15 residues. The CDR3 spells CASRGDRALYQPQHF. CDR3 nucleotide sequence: TGTGCCAGCAGGGGGGACAGGGCCCTCTATCAGCCCCAGCATTTT. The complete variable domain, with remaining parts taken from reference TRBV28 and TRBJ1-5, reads DVKVTQSSRYLVKRTGEKVFLECVQDMDHENMFWYRQDPGLGLRLIYFSYDVKMKEKGDIPEGYSVSREKKERFSLILESASTNQTSMYLCASRGDRALYQPQHFGDGTRLSIL.

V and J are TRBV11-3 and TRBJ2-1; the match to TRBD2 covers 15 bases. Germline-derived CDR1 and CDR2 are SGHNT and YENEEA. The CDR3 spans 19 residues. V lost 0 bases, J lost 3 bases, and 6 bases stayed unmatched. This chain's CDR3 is CASSLDEGLAGGGYNEQFF. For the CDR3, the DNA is TGTGCCAGCAGCTTAGATGAGGGACTAGCGGGAGGCGGCTACAATGAGCAGTTCTTC.

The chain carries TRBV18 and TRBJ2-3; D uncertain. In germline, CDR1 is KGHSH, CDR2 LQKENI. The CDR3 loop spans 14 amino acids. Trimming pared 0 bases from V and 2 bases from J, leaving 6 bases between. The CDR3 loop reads CASSPPTLTDTQYF. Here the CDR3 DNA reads TGTGCCAGCTCACCACCGACTCTCACAGATACGCAGTATTTT.

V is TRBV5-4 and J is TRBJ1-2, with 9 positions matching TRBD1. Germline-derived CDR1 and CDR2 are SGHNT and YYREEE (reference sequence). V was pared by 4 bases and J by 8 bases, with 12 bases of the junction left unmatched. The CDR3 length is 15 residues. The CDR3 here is CASSPFPGTGFGYTF. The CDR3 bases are TGTGCCAGCAGCCCCTTTCCCGGGACAGGGTTCGGCTACACCTTC.

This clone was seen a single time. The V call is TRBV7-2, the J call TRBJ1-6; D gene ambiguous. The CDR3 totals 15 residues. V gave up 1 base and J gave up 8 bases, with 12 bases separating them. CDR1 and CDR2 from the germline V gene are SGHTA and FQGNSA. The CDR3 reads CASSLEAGGYSPLHF. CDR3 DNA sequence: TGTGCCAGCAGCTTAGAGGCCGGCGGGTATTCACCCCTCCACTTT.

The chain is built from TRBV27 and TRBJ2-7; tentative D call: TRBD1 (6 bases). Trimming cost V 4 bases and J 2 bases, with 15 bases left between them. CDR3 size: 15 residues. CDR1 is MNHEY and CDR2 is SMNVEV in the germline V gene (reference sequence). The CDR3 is CASSSDRYPPYEQYF. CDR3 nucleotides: TGTGCCAGCAGTTCGGACAGATACCCCCCCTACGAGCAGTACTTC.